The rows below give T cell receptor beta chains drawn from one sample of a study of shared clonotypes between healthy human individuals. The method was immunoSEQ multiplex PCR; TCRdb's version includes in-frame clones alone and lacks a portion of them. The data contain approximately 1,000,000 clones, roughly 77% of them singletons. Sequenced sample: memory CD4+ T cells from PBMCs. The receptors originated from a young man in good health. Some clones in this sample may be carry-over from other donors' samples. The CDR3 runs from the conserved cysteine through the conserved F or W. The D gene is left open where the match is weak. Some rows have no size entry. The others give once, few or many, or a class for an expanded clone.

D gene	clone size	J gene	V gene	CDR3 DNA	CDR3 protein
TRBD2	-	TRBJ2-7	TRBV7-2	TGTGCCAGCAGCCCCTACGGGACTAGCGTAATCTACGAGCAGTACTTC	CASSPYGTSVIYEQYF
TRBD2	-	TRBJ2-3	TRBV6-5	TGTGCCAGCAGTCGGGGGGGCCGCACAGATACGCAGTATTTT	CASSRGGRTDTQYF
TRBD2	few	TRBJ2-3	TRBV5-8	TGTGCCAGCAGCTTGGTACTAGCGGGGGATTATACGCAGTATTTT	CASSLVLAGDYTQYF
-	-	TRBJ1-2	TRBV7-2	TGTGCCAGCAGCTTAGACCCGGGGCGAGTGGACTATGGCTACACCTTC	CASSLDPGRVDYGYTF
TRBD1	-	TRBJ1-2	TRBV19	TGTGCCAGTAGCCCCACAGGGGTAGTCTATGGCTACACCTTC	CASSPTGVVYGYTF
-	many	TRBJ1-1	TRBV27	TGTGCCAGCCGGGGGGCATTGGGAACTGAAGCTTTCTTT	CASRGALGTEAFF
TRBD1	-	TRBJ1-2	TRBV6-1	TGTGCCAGCAAAATAACAGGGGAGGTTGGCTACACCTTC	CASKITGEVGYTF
-	-	TRBJ2-1	TRBV11-1	TGTGCCAGCAGTCGATCGGGGGTAGGGAATGAGCAGTTCTTC	CASSRSGVGNEQFF
-	few	TRBJ1-1	TRBV10-1	TGCGCCAGCAGTGAACTTTGGGTGTTGGCTGAAGCTTTCTTT	CASSELWVLAEAFF
TRBD2	-	TRBJ2-7	TRBV9	TGTGCCAGCAGCGTGGGGGGGTACTCCTACGAGCAGTACTTC	CASSVGGYSYEQYF
-	-	TRBJ2-3	TRBV14	TGTGCCAGCAGCCAAGTTCGGGGGAGTCCCACAGATACGCAGTATTTT	CASSQVRGSPTDTQYF
TRBD2	-	TRBJ2-1	TRBV11-3	TGTGCCAGCAGCCCCTCTGGTAGCGGGAGTATATATGAGCAGTTCTTC	CASSPSGSGSIYEQFF
-	-	TRBJ2-5	TRBV30	TGTGCCTGGACCCACCAATTAGGAGTTCAAGAGACCCAGTACTTC	CAWTHQLGVQETQYF
TRBD2	-	TRBJ2-2	TRBV5-1	TGCGCCAGCAGCATCGGGGGAGGGGACGCCGGGGAGCTGTTTTTT	CASSIGGGDAGELFF
-	-	TRBJ1-4	TRBV28	TGTGCCAGCAGTTTAGACCGGACAGCAACTAATGAAAAACTGTTTTTT	CASSLDRTATNEKLFF
TRBD1	-	TRBJ1-2	TRBV6-5	TGTGCCAGCAGTTACCTAGGACAGGGGAGGGATGGCTACACCTTC	CASSYLGQGRDGYTF
-	-	TRBJ1-1	TRBV7-9	TGTGCCAGCAGCCCCTGGGGTTTGGGGGGCGGCCTAAACACTGAAGCTTTCTTT	CASSPWGLGGGLNTEAFF
-	-	TRBJ2-5	TRBV10-1	TGCGCCAGCACTGGGACCCAGTACTTC	CASTGTQYF
-	many	TRBJ1-1	TRBV20-1	TGCAGTGCCCAGTGGGGTGAAGCTTTCTTT	CSAQWGEAFF
-	-	TRBJ2-7	TRBV15	TGTGCCACCAGCAGAGGAATAGATTCCTACGAGCAGTACTTC	CATSRGIDSYEQYF
-	-	TRBJ2-3	TRBV18	TGTGCCAGCTCAACGTTCGATATGGTGCAAGGGACGGATACGCAGTATTTT	CASSTFDMVQGTDTQYF
TRBD1	-	TRBJ2-3	TRBV11-2	TGTGCCAGCAACTGGGACAGGGTTACAGATACGCAGTATTTT	CASNWDRVTDTQYF
-	-	TRBJ2-5	TRBV10-3	TGTGCCACCGGGAGACAGGGTATGGAGACCCAGTACTTC	CATGRQGMETQYF
-	few	TRBJ1-2	TRBV5-6	TGTGCCAGCAGCCCCCGTGGGGGAAGCTATGGCTACACCTTC	CASSPRGGSYGYTF
-	-	TRBJ2-5	TRBV2	TGTGCCAGCAGCGACGGGACAAGCGAGACCCAGTACTTC	CASSDGTSETQYF
-	many	TRBJ1-2	TRBV29-1	TGCAGCGTTGTTAAGGGGGTCGATGGCTACACCTTC	CSVVKGVDGYTF
-	-	TRBJ1-1	TRBV29-1	TGCAGCGTGGCAGGGAAAATGAACACTGAAGCTTTCTTT	CSVAGKMNTEAFF
-	-	TRBJ2-5	TRBV6-1	TGTGCCAGCAGTGTGCTAGCGACAGCTCAAGAGACCCAGTACTTC	CASSVLATAQETQYF
TRBD1	-	TRBJ1-3	TRBV4-1	TGCGCCAGCAGCCGCGAGGGCCCGGGGGGACAGGTTTTCTCTGGAAACACCATATATTTT	CASSREGPGGQVFSGNTIYF
-	-	TRBJ1-5	TRBV29-1	TGCAGCGCCCTTTTGCGGGGGGCGCTTAGCAATCAGCCCCAGCATTTT	CSALLRGALSNQPQHF
-	few	TRBJ2-7	TRBV30	TGTGCCTGGAGTGTGTCCTACGAGCAGTACTTC	CAWSVSYEQYF
TRBD2	once	TRBJ2-7	TRBV5-1	TGCGCCAGCAGCTACAGCGGGGTAAGCTCCTACGAGCAGTACTTC	CASSYSGVSSYEQYF
-	-	TRBJ1-5	TRBV7-3	TGTGCCAGCATCCCGATATCCGGTCAGCCCCAGCATTTT	CASIPISGQPQHF